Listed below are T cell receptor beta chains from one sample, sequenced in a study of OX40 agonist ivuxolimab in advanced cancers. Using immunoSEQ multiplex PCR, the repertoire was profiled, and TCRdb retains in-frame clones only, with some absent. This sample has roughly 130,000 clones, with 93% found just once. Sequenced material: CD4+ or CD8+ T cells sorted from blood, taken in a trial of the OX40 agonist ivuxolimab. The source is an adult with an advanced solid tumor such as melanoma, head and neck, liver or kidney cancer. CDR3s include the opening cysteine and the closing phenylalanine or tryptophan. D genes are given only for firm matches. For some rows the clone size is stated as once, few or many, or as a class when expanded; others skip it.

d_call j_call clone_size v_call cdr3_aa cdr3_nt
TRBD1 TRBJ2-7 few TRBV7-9 CASSRGGQGTSSEQYF TGTGCCAGCAGCCGGGGAGGACAGGGTACTTCCTCCGAGCAGTACTTC
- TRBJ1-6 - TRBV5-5 CASSLGEGVGSPLHF TGTGCCAGCAGCTTGGGAGAGGGGGTGGGTTCACCCCTCCACTTT
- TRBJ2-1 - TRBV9 CASSAPGTNNEQFF TGTGCCAGCAGCGCCCCCGGGACGAACAATGAGCAGTTCTTC
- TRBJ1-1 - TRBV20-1 CSASGKTEAFF TGCAGTGCTTCGGGGAAGACTGAAGCTTTCTTT
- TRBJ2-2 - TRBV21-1 CASSKDRAFDTGELFF TGTGCCAGCAGCAAAGACAGGGCATTTGACACCGGGGAGCTGTTTTTT
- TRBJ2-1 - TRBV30 CAWGAGSYNEQFF TGTGCCTGGGGGGCGGGATCCTACAATGAGCAGTTCTTC
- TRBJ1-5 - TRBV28 CASSPGTRSQHF TGTGCCAGCAGTCCCGGGACTCGGTCCCAGCATTTT
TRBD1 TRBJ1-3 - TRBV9 CASSVGDSSGRNTIYF TGTGCCAGCAGCGTAGGGGACAGCAGCGGAAGAAACACCATATATTTT
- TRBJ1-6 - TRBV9 CASSVASGGVDSPLHF TGTGCCAGCAGCGTAGCGTCAGGCGGGGTCGATTCACCCCTCCACTTT
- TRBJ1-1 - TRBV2 CASSVTEAFF TGTGCCAGCAGTGTTACTGAAGCTTTCTTT
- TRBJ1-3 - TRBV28 CASNSGADSGNTIYF TGTGCCAGCAACTCAGGGGCTGACTCTGGAAACACCATATATTTT
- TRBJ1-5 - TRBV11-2 CASSFVNQPQHF TGTGCCAGCAGCTTCGTCAATCAGCCCCAGCATTTT
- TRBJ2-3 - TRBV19 CASSIEEKGTDTQYF TGTGCCAGTAGTATAGAGGAGAAGGGCACAGATACGCAGTATTTT
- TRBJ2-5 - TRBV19 CASSMRLGQGETQYF TGTGCCAGTAGTATGCGTCTAGGGCAGGGGGAGACCCAGTACTTC
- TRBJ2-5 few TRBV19 CASSILGETQYF TGTGCCAGTAGTATACTTGGTGAGACCCAGTACTTC
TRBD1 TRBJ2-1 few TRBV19 CASSMPRTGKKVNEQFF TGTGCCAGTAGTATGCCTAGGACAGGGAAGAAGGTAAATGAGCAGTTCTTC